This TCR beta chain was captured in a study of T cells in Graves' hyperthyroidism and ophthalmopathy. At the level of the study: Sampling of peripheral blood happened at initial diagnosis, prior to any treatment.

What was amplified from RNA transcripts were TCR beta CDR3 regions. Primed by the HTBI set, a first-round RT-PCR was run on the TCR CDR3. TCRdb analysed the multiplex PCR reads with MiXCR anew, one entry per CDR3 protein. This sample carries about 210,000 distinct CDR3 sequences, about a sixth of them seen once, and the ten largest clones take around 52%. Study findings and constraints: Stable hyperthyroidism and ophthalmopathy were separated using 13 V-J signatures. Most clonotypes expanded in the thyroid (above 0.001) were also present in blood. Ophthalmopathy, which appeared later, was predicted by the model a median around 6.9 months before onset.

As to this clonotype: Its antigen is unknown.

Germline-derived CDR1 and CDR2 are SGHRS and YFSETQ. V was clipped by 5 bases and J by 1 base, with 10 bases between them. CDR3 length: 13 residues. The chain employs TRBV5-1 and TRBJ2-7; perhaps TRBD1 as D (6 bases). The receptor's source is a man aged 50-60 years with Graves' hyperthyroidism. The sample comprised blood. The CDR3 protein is CASRDSSSYEQYF. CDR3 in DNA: TGCGCCAGCAGGGACAGTAGTTCCTACGAGCAGTACTTC.